These T cell receptor beta chains were read from a single sample in a study of blood T cell repertoires in COVID-19. The table came from immunoSEQ multiplex PCR; TCRdb's copy has only in-frame clones and leaves some out. The sample shows about 220,000 clones, around 85% of them seen only once. Sequences were obtained from peripheral blood. All receptors come from a woman in her 70s with COVID-19, enrolled during active disease. The CDR3 runs from the conserved cysteine through the conserved F or W. D genes are given only for firm matches.

TRBD1	TRBJ2-3	TRBV11-3	CASSLGDRATDTQYF	TGTGCCAGCAGCTTAGGGGACAGGGCCACAGATACGCAGTATTTT
-	TRBJ1-3	TRBV19	CASKAGEGNTIYF	TGTGCCAGTAAGGCAGGGGAGGGAAACACCATATATTTT
-	TRBJ2-1	TRBV10-3	CAISDNNEQFF	TGTGCCATCAGTGACAACAATGAGCAGTTCTTC
TRBD2	TRBJ2-7	TRBV7-3	CASSIGLAYEQYF	TGTGCCAGCAGCATTGGACTAGCTTACGAGCAGTACTTC
-	TRBJ1-2	TRBV12-1	CASSFWRDRGAGYTF	TGTGCCAGCAGCTTTTGGCGGGACAGGGGAGCTGGCTACACCTTC
TRBD2	TRBJ2-5	TRBV29-1	CSVASIAGSGETQYF	TGCAGCGTTGCATCTATAGCGGGGTCAGGGGAGACCCAGTACTTC
-	TRBJ1-6	TRBV7-6	CASSLSPGGSSYNSPLHF	TGTGCCAGCAGCCTCTCGCCCGGAGGGTCCTCCTATAATTCACCCCTCCACTTT
TRBD1	TRBJ1-2	TRBV30	CAWSTGGYGYTF	TGTGCCTGGAGTACAGGGGGCTATGGCTACACCTTC
-	TRBJ1-5	TRBV6-5	CASSFPTVGNQPQHF	TGTGCCAGCAGTTTTCCTACAGTGGGCAATCAGCCCCAGCATTTT
TRBD1	TRBJ1-1	TRBV7-6	CASRETGRSEAFF	TGTGCCAGCAGGGAGACAGGGAGGAGTGAAGCTTTCTTT
-	TRBJ1-2	TRBV12-3/TRBV12-4	CASSFTAGGYTF	TGTGCCAGCAGTTTTACGGCAGGTGGCTACACCTTC
-	TRBJ2-3	TRBV11-2	CASSARGADPTDTQYF	TGTGCCAGCAGCGCCCGCGGGGCAGATCCCACAGATACGCAGTATTTT
TRBD2	TRBJ2-3	TRBV5-4	CASSLALAGASDTQYF	TGTGCCAGCAGCTTGGCGCTAGCGGGAGCATCAGATACGCAGTATTTT
-	TRBJ1-6	TRBV5-8	CASSLGQSNSPLHF	TGTGCCAGCAGCCTCGGACAGAGTAATTCACCCCTCCACTTT